This entry features one TCR beta chain sequence. The CDR3 contains 14 residues. Per the germline V gene, CDR1 is SGHDT and CDR2 is YYEEEE. V shed 2 bases and J shed 8 bases, with 13 bases lying between them. The sample is drawn from a study of blood T cell repertoires in COVID-19. Turning to the study itself: Samples taken during acute and convalescent COVID-19 were collected in the United States, Italy and Spain. T cells, B-cell-depleted T cells, or PBMCs supplied cDNA or gDNA.

Original methodology: Amplifying reference gene primers gave estimates of nucleated cell counts. Measured with immunoSEQ multiplex PCR; TCRdb has only the in-frame clones, and not every one. That table is the source of V, J and clone size, and D and trimming were worked out from the DNA. The sample lists roughly 75,000 clones; less than 90% were seen once. This TCR was recovered from a man in his forties or fifties with COVID-19, enrolled during active disease. The rearrangement joins TRBV5-6 to TRBJ1-4; tentatively, D is TRBD1 (5 bases). The material sequenced was peripheral blood. The CDR3 nucleotides are TGTGCCAGCAGCTTTCTCGGGGGGAGCGAAAAACTGTTTTTT. Translating it yields CASSFLGGSEKLFF.